Listed here are 11 T cell receptor beta chains from one sample, sequenced in a study of blood T cell repertoires in COVID-19. Profiling relied on immunoSEQ multiplex PCR, and the TCRdb table lists in-frame clones only, not all of them. The sample holds around 62,000 clones; about 87% are singletons and the top ten take roughly 1.4%. Sequences were obtained from peripheral blood. These receptors all stem from a man between 60 and 75 years old with acute or convalescent COVID-19.

V gene TRBV30 combines with J gene TRBJ1-2, with 8 bases that match TRBD1. The CDR3 has 14 residues. The V and J ends lost 2 bases and 3 bases, in that order; junction bases with no gene match: 5. Germline V gene data show CDR1 as GTSNPN and CDR2 as SVGIG (reference sequence). The CDR3 reads CAWSQTGGDYGYTF. CDR3 in DNA: TGTGCCTGGAGTCAAACAGGGGGGGACTATGGCTACACCTTC.

The J gene is TRBJ2-5, the V gene TRBV19; 11 bases align to TRBD2. Per the germline V gene, CDR1 is LNHDA and CDR2 is SQIVND (reference sequence). Trimming removed 8 bases from V and 4 bases from J; junction bases left unmatched: 6. The CDR3 runs 14 residues. CDR3 nucleotides: TGTGCCAGTGCGACTAGCGGGAATGGAGAGACCCAGTACTTC. Its translation: CASATSGNGETQYF.

This clone appeared a few times. The chain links TRBV6-5 to TRBJ2-2; maybe TRBD2 (5 bases). V was pared by 2 bases and J by 4 bases, with 14 bases between. The CDR3 covers 16 residues. Germline CDR1 and CDR2: MNHEY and SVGAGI. The CDR3: CASSYPDGIGTGELFF. The CDR3 nucleotides are TGTGCCAGCAGTTACCCGGACGGGATCGGCACCGGGGAGCTGTTTTTT.

The J gene is TRBJ1-2, the V gene TRBV24-1; unclear D gene. Germline CDR1 KGHDR, CDR2 SFDVKD. Trimming cost V 3 bases and J 1 base, with 5 bases left between them. The CDR3 spans 13 residues. The CDR3 DNA reads TGTGCCACCAGTGATGAGGGTAACTATGGCTACACCTTC. Translating gives CATSDEGNYGYTF.

This clone turned up a few times. J is TRBJ2-4 and V is TRBV7-2; 7 bases are a match to TRBD2. The CDR3 extends over 16 amino acids. The V segment lost 1 base and the J segment 0 bases; nucleotides outside the gene matches: 3. Germline V lookup: CDR1 SGHTA, CDR2 FQGNSA. CDR3 protein: CASSLVSGLAKNIQYF. Written as DNA, the CDR3 is TGTGCCAGCAGCTTAGTTAGCGGGCTAGCCAAAAACATTCAGTACTTC. Full variable domain (outside the CDR3, taken from reference TRBV7-2 and TRBJ2-4): GAGVSQSPSNKVTEKGKDVELRCDPISGHTALYWYRQSLGQGLEFLIYFQGNSAPDKSGLPSDRFSAERTGGSVSTLTIQRTQQEDSAVYLCASSLVSGLAKNIQYFGAGTRLSVL.

V gene TRBV10-3 combines with J gene TRBJ1-2; the match to TRBD1 covers 8 bases. V shed 3 bases, J shed 8 bases, and the junction held 8 bases outside the gene matches. The germline CDR1 and CDR2 sequences are ENHRY and SYGVKD. The CDR3 length is 14 residues. The CDR3 region is CAISEGGQARGYTF. Here the CDR3 DNA reads TGTGCCATCAGTGAAGGGGGACAGGCTAGGGGCTACACCTTC.

This clone was observed a single time. The rearrangement links TRBV7-9 to TRBJ1-2; 8 nucleotides align to TRBD1. The CDR3 totals 15 residues. V was clipped by 8 bases and J by 5 bases; unmatched bases: 13. Germline V gene data show CDR1 as SEHNR and CDR2 as FQNEAQ (reference sequence). CDR3 amino acids: CASLHRGVEGYGYTF. DNA of the CDR3: TGTGCCAGCCTGCACAGGGGGGTAGAGGGTTATGGCTACACCTTC.

This chain connects TRBV5-1 to TRBJ2-7; TRBD2 matches at 9 bases. Germline trimming cut 1 base from V and 4 bases from J; bases unmatched to any gene: 6. The CDR3 totals 15 residues. In germline, CDR1 is SGHRS, CDR2 YFSETQ. The CDR3 bases are TGCGCCAGCAGCTTGAATAGCGGGAGTTCTTACGAGCAGTACTTC. Amino acids: CASSLNSGSSYEQYF.

The rearrangement links TRBV28 to TRBJ2-7; D uncertain. CDR1 and CDR2 (germline): MDHEN, SYDVKM. Trimming removed 6 bases at V and 4 bases at J, with 16 bases between. The CDR3 runs 14 residues. Here the CDR3 reads CASRPLWARYEQYF. In DNA, the CDR3 is TGTGCCAGCAGGCCTCTGTGGGCAAGGTACGAGCAGTACTTC.

This clone has only a few counts. The chain is built from TRBV12-3 or TRBV12-4 and TRBJ2-7; no clear D. Trimming shortened V by 8 bases and J by 3 bases, and 11 bases separated the two germline ends. This CDR3 has 12 amino acids. The CDR3 DNA reads as TGTGCCAGCGGTCGTTTAGACTACGAGCAGTACTTC. Amino acids: CASGRLDYEQYF.

The V and J genes are TRBV5-1 and TRBJ1-4; D is perhaps TRBD1 (6 bases). Germline V gene lookup returns CDR1 SGHRS and CDR2 YFSETQ. The ends were cut back, 3 bases at V and 5 bases at J, with 11 bases in the middle. The CDR3 has 14 amino acids. The CDR3 loop reads CASSYGQSNEKLFF. Here the CDR3 DNA reads TGCGCCAGCAGCTATGGACAGTCCAATGAAAAACTGTTTTTT.